This T cell receptor beta chain was documented in a study of technical replicates of blood from several donors. The repertoire was sequenced with immunoSEQ multiplex PCR; TCRdb's copy has only in-frame clones and lacks some. The sample includes more than 75,000 clones, 96% seen only once; the top ten take approximately 0.35%. Germline V gene data show CDR1 as MNHEY and CDR2 as SMNVEV (reference sequence). J was trimmed by 2 bases and V by 4 bases; bases with no gene match: 3. There are 14 residues in the CDR3. The genes are TRBV27 and TRBJ2-7; 9 nucleotides line up with TRBD1. Sequencing used T cells isolated from PBMCs. This clonotype was obtained from a human donor in good health. CDR3 sequence (DNA): TGTGCCAGCAGTTGGGGACAGGGACCCTACGAGCAGTACTTC. Protein sequence: CASSWGQGPYEQYF.